The next 9 T cell receptor beta chains were all read from a single sample in a study of T cell repertoires in cytomegalovirus infection. TCRdb re-called the reads through MiXCR, storing one row per CDR3 protein. The sample yields fewer than 250,000 distinct CDR3 sequences, 22% seen once. Sequencing was carried out using CD8+ T cells from PBMCs. These receptors were collected from a human donor in good health (CMV status not recorded). Some clones in this sample may be carry-over from other donors' samples.

The chain has TRBV12-3 or TRBV12-4 and TRBJ2-7; D perhaps matches TRBD1 (6 bases). This CDR3 is 13 amino acids long. The V end was cut by 5 bases, the J end by 0 bases, with 8 bases between. The CDR3 sequence: CASSRDTSYEQYF. The CDR3 region has the DNA TGTGCCAGCAGTCGGGACACCTCCTACGAGCAGTACTTC.

This clonotype came up a few times. J is TRBJ1-5 and V is TRBV2, with D possibly TRBD1 on 6 matching bases. Germline CDR1 SNHLY, CDR2 FYNNEI. The CDR3 spans 14 residues. V lost 4 bases, J lost 6 bases, and 13 bases lay in between. CDR3 sequence reads: CASSALQGIQPQHF. The CDR3 DNA follows: TGTGCCAGCAGTGCCCTCCAGGGGATTCAGCCCCAGCATTTT.

This rearrangement joins TRBV28 to TRBJ1-1, with TRBD1 matching over 8 bases. The CDR3 runs to 14 residues. V lost 5 bases, J lost 3 bases, and 5 bases stayed unmatched. CDR1 MDHEN and CDR2 SYDVKM come from the germline V gene. The CDR3 nucleotides read TGTGCCAGCAGTCCCCGACAGGGGTACACTGAAGCTTTCTTT. Translating it yields CASSPRQGYTEAFF.

V gene TRBV20-1 combines with J gene TRBJ1-1, with TRBD1 as a possible D gene (6 bases). CDR3 length: 14 amino acids. V was cut by 5 bases and J by 3 bases, with 16 bases left in between. Germline V gene lookup returns CDR1 DFQATT and CDR2 SNEGSKA (reference sequence). CDR3: CSARPGGPDTEAFF. CDR3 coding DNA: TGCAGTGCTCGCCCCGGGGGCCCGGACACTGAAGCTTTCTTT.

This clonotype was seen only a few times. V is TRBV19 and J is TRBJ1-1; D call uncertain. This CDR3 has 12 residues. Between the trimmed V and J ends, which lost 8 bases and 4 bases, there was a span of 11 bases. Germline CDR1 and CDR2: LNHDA and SQIVND (reference sequence). The CDR3 region has the DNA TGTGCCAGTGGGGTTCGTGTCACTGAAGCTTTCTTT. Amino acids: CASGVRVTEAFF.

The genes are TRBV7-9 and TRBJ2-7; 10 nucleotides agree with TRBD1. CDR1 is SEHNR and CDR2 is FQNEAQ in the germline V gene (reference sequence). The CDR3 sequence is 15 residues long. V was pared by 11 bases and J by 7 bases, with 17 bases of the junction left unmatched. CDR3 coding DNA: TGTGCCGGAGAATCTTACCGGGACAGGGGTTTGGAGCAGTACTTC. This sequence encodes CAGESYRDRGLEQYF.

The gene calls are TRBV20-1 and TRBJ2-1, with 7 bases lining up with TRBD2. The CDR3 loop spans 13 amino acids. Germline V gene data show CDR1 as DFQATT and CDR2 as SNEGSKA (reference sequence). DNA of the CDR3: TGCAGGACCGGGGGAGGGTATGGAAATGAGCAGTTCTTC. Translation gives CRTGGGYGNEQFF.

Many counts were recorded for this clonotype. The J gene is TRBJ2-7, the V gene TRBV7-9, with D perhaps assigned TRBD1 or TRBD2 (6 bases each). V was cut by 1 base and J by 4 bases, with 8 bases left in between. The germline V gene has CDR1 SEHNR and CDR2 FQNEAQ (reference sequence). The CDR3 extends over 13 amino acids. The DNA for the CDR3 is TGTGCCAGCAGCTTAGGAGGGGGGTACGAGCAGTACTTC. Protein: CASSLGGGYEQYF.

Ten or more counts support this clonotype. The V call is TRBV4-2, the J call TRBJ2-4, with D perhaps TRBD1 (5 bases). There are 14 residues in the CDR3. The germline CDR1 and CDR2 sequences are LGHNA and YNFKEQ. Trimming left V 4 bases short and J 5 bases short, with 12 bases between. In DNA form, the CDR3 reads TGTGCCAGCAGCCCCCAGCTAGGGGAAAACATTCAGTACTTC. As protein: CASSPQLGENIQYF.